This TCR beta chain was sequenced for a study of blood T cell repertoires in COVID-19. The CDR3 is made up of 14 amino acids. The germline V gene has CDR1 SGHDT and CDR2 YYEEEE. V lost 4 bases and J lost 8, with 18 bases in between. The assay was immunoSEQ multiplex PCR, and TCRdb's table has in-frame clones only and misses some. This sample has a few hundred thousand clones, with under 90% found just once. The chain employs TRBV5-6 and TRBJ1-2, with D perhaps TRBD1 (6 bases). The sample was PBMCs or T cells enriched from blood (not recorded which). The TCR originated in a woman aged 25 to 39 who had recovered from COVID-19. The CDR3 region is CASSGTSPDRGYTF. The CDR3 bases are TGTGCCAGCAGCGGGACATCACCCGACAGGGGCTACACCTTC.